This TCR beta chain was captured in a study of T-cell reconstitution after alpha-beta-depleted transplantation in children. In regard to this clonotype: Its antigen is not identified.

A TCRbeta library incorporating unique molecular identifiers was prepared. TCRdb analysed the PCR reads with MiXCR anew, one entry per CDR3 protein. In the table there are about 300,000 distinct CDR3 sequences, over 9.5% of which are singletons. Broader study findings: Roughly two months post-transplant, alpha-beta T cells reportedly originated from several hundred graft clones that had expanded. It was newly produced T cells that mostly accounted for T-cell counts and diversity one year after transplant. Surviving recipient T cells and intrathymic progenitors accounted for some patients' high TCRbeta diversity at day 60.

CDR3 length equals 15 residues. Germline V gene sequence: CDR1 MNHEY, CDR2 SMNVEV (reference sequence). Trimming stripped 1 base from V and 1 base from J, with 7 bases between. Sequencing used PBMCs, obtained before TCRalphabeta/CD19-depleted stem cell transplant. The chain uses TRBV27 and TRBJ2-2; the D is unclear. The TCR was taken from a boy younger than two with acute myeloid leukemia, due to receive a stem cell transplant. The CDR3 DNA follows: TGTGCCAGCAGTTTATATAGATGGAACACCGGGGAGCTGTTTTTT. This sequence encodes CASSLYRWNTGELFF.